This TCR beta chain originates from a study of graft-versus-host responses after intestinal transplantation. V shed 5 bases and J shed 3 bases, with 10 bases lying between them. Germline V CDR1 and CDR2: SGHAT, FQNNGV. The CDR3 runs to 13 residues. The data were produced by immunoSEQ multiplex PCR, yet TCRdb's version contains in-frame clones alone and is incomplete. The sample holds 80,000 to 100,000 clones; about nine tenths are singletons and the top ten take approximately 0.11%. Points on this clone: Its antigen is currently unknown.

The sequences come from unstimulated CD4+ T cells sorted from spleen or lymph node cells, collected before intestinal transplant. The origin of this receptor is a human donor who received an intestinal transplant. The V call is TRBV11-2, the J call TRBJ1-2, with a tentative D call TRBD1 (5 bases). The CDR3 sequence: CASSPDRDYGYTF. DNA of the CDR3: TGTGCCAGCAGCCCCGACAGAGACTATGGCTACACCTTC. The full variable domain, rest sourced from reference TRBV11-2 and TRBJ1-2, is EAGVAQSPRYKIIEKRQSVAFWCNPISGHATLYWYQQILGQGPKLLIQFQNNGVVDDSQLPKDRFSAERLKGVDSTLKIQPAKLEDSAVYLCASSPDRDYGYTFGSGTRLTVV.